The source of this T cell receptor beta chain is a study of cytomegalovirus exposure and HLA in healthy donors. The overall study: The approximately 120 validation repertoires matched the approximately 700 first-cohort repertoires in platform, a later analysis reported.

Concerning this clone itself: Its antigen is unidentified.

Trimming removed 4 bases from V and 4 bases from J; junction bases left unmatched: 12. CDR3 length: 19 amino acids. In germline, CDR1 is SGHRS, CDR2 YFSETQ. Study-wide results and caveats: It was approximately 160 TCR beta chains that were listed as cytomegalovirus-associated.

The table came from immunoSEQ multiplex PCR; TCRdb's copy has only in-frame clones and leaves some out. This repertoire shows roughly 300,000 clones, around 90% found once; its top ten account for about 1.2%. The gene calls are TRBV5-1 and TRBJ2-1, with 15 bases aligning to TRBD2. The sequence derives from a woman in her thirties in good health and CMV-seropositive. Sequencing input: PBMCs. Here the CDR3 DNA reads TGCGCCAGCAGCCCACGGTCCGGGACTAGCGGGGGGAGGTACAATGAGCAGTTCTTC. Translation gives CASSPRSGTSGGRYNEQFF.